The 28 T cell receptor delta chains reported below all come from one sample, sequenced in a study of gamma-delta chains in newborns, infants, children. TCRdb re-processed the reads via CATT. Here the sample spans thousands of delta-chain clones, over 2% being singletons. Sequenced material: blood. The receptors originated from a child who was a newborn, infant or young child, either healthy, febrile or measles-vaccinated (not recorded which).

This clone is labeled large. Other DNA sequences in this sample translate to the same CDR3. V is TRDV2 and J is TRDJ3, with 10 nucleotides matching TRDD3. Looked up from germline, CDR1 is GEAIGNYY and CDR2 is EKD. Trimming at V came to 0 bases and at J to 4 bases, leaving 2 bases not matched to a gene. The CDR3 runs 17 residues. The CDR3 protein is CACDTVLGDWDTRQMFF. The CDR3 DNA reads TGTGCCTGTGACACCGTACTGGGGGATTGGGACACCCGACAGATGTTTTTC.

Regarding this clone: For this DNA, TCRdb reports the protein of a much larger clone, which diverges at residue 7, most likely from a read error; the protein presented here is translated directly from the DNA. This chain joins TRDV1 and TRDJ1; D unresolved. V lost 1 base and J 0 bases, leaving 9 bases between the germline ends. Germline assignment: CDR1 TSWWSYY and CDR2 QGS. The CDR3 spans 15 residues. The CDR3 sequence: CALGERHLYTDKLIF. In DNA form, the CDR3 reads TGTGCTCTTGGGGAACGCCACCTATACACCGATAAACTCATCTTT.

This clone was observed a handful of times. This is likely an artifact of a read error, given a far larger clone one base away. The chain combines TRDV2 with TRDJ3, with 7 nucleotides matching TRDD3. The germline V gene encodes CDR1 GEAIGNYY and CDR2 EKD. The CDR3 is 19 amino acids. CDR3 DNA: TGTGCCTGTGACACCTGGGGGACCTTGAGCTCCTGGGGCACCCGACAGATGTTTTTC. Translated: CACDTWGTLSSWGTRQMFF.

This clone was observed a few times. TCRdb assigns this DNA the protein of a much larger clone, which departs from its translation at residue 9; this likely reflects a read error, and the protein shown comes from translating the DNA. The chain couples TRDV2 to TRDJ3, with TRDD3 identical over 8 bases. Germline V CDR1 and CDR2: GEAIGNYY, EKD. After removal of 0 bases from V and 0 bases from J, the junction contained 9 bases not matched to a gene. This CDR3 has 20 residues. The CDR3 sequence is CACDTVLGGKSSWDTRQMFF. The CDR3 DNA reads TGTGCCTGTGACACCGTACTGGGGGGTAAAAGCTCCTGGGACACCCGACAGATGTTTTTC.

This clone was counted only a few times. The protein recorded in TCRdb matches a much larger clone and deviates from this DNA's translation at residue 11, suggesting a read error; the protein here is obtained by translating the DNA. The DNA of the CDR3 is TGTGCCTGTGACACCGGGGATTTCTACTCCCGGGACACCCGACAGATGTTTTTC. Its translation is CACDTGDFYSRDTRQMFF. The V and J genes are TRDV2 and TRDJ3; possible D gene TRDD3, 6 bases. The germline V gene encodes CDR1 GEAIGNYY and CDR2 EKD. The length of the CDR3 is 18 residues.

To note about this clone: TCRdb's listed protein matches a much larger clone and diverges from this DNA's translation at residue 5, likely through a read error; the protein shown comes from the DNA. This rearrangement joins TRDV1 to TRDJ1; 13 positions match TRDD3. In germline, CDR1 is TSWWSYY, CDR2 QGS. The CDR3 extends over 15 amino acids. Trimming at V came to 4 bases and at J to 3 bases, leaving 2 bases not matched to a gene. CDR3 DNA sequence: TGTGCTCTTGGGGGACTGGGGGATACGGCCGATAAACTCATCTTT. Its translation: CALGGLGDTADKLIF.

In the case of this clone: TCRdb lists the protein of a much larger clone for this DNA, which differs at residue 16, so this is likely a read error; the protein given here is translated from the DNA itself. V and J are TRDV2 and TRDJ3; TRDD3 aligns across 12 bases. The CDR3 is 20 residues long. CDR1 and CDR2 from the germline V gene are GEAIGNYY and EKD. Here the CDR3 reads CACDTLPTGGYSWDTLQMFF. Here the CDR3 DNA reads TGTGCCTGTGACACCCTACCTACTGGGGGATACTCCTGGGACACCCTACAGATGTTTTTC.

V gene TRDV2 combines with J gene TRDJ3, with TRDD3 identical over 9 bases. Germline-derived CDR1 and CDR2 are GEAIGNYY and EKD. The CDR3 extends over 19 amino acids. The V segment lost 3 bases and the J segment 0 bases; nucleotides outside the gene matches: 8. In DNA form, the CDR3 reads TGTGCCTGTGACCCTCTACTGGGGGACCTCTCCTGGGACACCCGACAGATGTTTTTC. Its protein is CACDPLLGDLSWDTRQMFF.

Points on this clone: The TCRdb record carries a much larger clone's protein, which differs from this DNA's translation at residue 3; a read error is the likely cause, and the protein listed here is the DNA translation. The chain couples TRDV1 to TRDJ1, with D perhaps matching TRDD3 (6 bases). Germline V gene sequence: CDR1 TSWWSYY, CDR2 QGS. The length of the CDR3 is 15 residues. CDR3 residues: CAPGELPAKTDKLIF. In DNA, the CDR3 is TGTGCTCCTGGGGAACTTCCAGCAAAGACCGATAAACTCATCTTT.

This clone was counted a few times. It differs at one base from a far larger clone, so likely a read error. The chain is built from TRDV2 and TRDJ3, with TRDD3 matching over 12 bases. The CDR3 sequence is 22 residues long. Trimming removed 0 bases from V and 2 bases from J; junction bases left unmatched: 13. CDR1 is GEAIGNYY, CDR2 EKD, per germline. CDR3 sequence reads: CACDTEWTGGYFSPWDTRQMFF. CDR3 nucleotide sequence: TGTGCCTGTGACACCGAGTGGACTGGGGGATACTTCAGCCCCTGGGACACCCGACAGATGTTTTTC.

With regard to this clone: This likely stems from a read error, as it lies one base from a far larger clone. The chain links TRDV2 to TRDJ2; tentative D call: TRDD3 (6 bases). The V gene's germline CDR1 is GEAIGNYY and CDR2 EKD. The V and J ends lost 0 bases and 3 bases respectively, with 7 bases between them. The CDR3 length is 14 residues. CDR3 sequence: CACDTWGVTAQLFF. The DNA of the CDR3 is TGTGCCTGTGACACCTGGGGGGTGACAGCACAACTCTTCTTT.

This clone was seen a few times. TCRdb lists the protein of a much larger clone for this DNA, which differs at residue 6, so this is likely a read error; the protein given here is translated from the DNA itself. The J gene is TRDJ2, the V gene TRDV3; TRDD3 matches at 7 bases. The CDR3 has 14 residues. With 4 bases clipped from V and 2 bases from J, the junction kept 7 bases outside the gene matches. Germline V gives CDR1 TVYSNPD, CDR2 GDNSRS (reference sequence). DNA for the CDR3: TGTGCCTCCCTGGGGGGTACGTTGACAGCACAACTCTTCTTT. The encoded protein is CASLGGTLTAQLFF.

This clone has just a few counts. Compared with germline, one end of the junction differs, possibly owing to a read error. The chain uses TRDV1 and TRDJ1; 7 bases line up with TRDD3. Germline V gives CDR1 TSWWSYY, CDR2 QGS. The CDR3 totals 18 residues. Here the CDR3 DNA reads TGTGCTTTTGGGGGTTCAATTGGATACGCCCCATACACCGATAAACTCATCTTT. It yields the protein CAFGGSIGYAPYTDKLIF.

About this clone: A far larger clone is just one base off, so this is likely a read error. This sample includes further DNA sequences coding for the same CDR3. CDR3 nucleotides: TGTGCCTGCGACACCGCCGGGTGGACCTCCTGGGACACCCGACAGATGTTTTTC. Encoded protein: CACDTAGWTSWDTRQMFF. This chain uses TRDV2 with TRDJ3; D is undetermined. Germline CDR1 and CDR2: GEAIGNYY and EKD. This CDR3 spans 18 amino acids.

For this clone: The protein recorded in TCRdb matches a much larger clone and deviates from this DNA's translation at residue 3, suggesting a read error; the protein here is obtained by translating the DNA. V gene TRDV1 combines with J gene TRDJ1, with D perhaps assigned TRDD2 or TRDD3 (5 bases each). The CDR3 is 15 amino acids. Germline assignment: CDR1 TSWWSYY and CDR2 QGS. The CDR3 bases are TGTGCTTTTGGGGAACTTTGTCCTAGAACCGATAAACTCATCTTT. It translates to CAFGELCPRTDKLIF.

By share of the sample, this clone is large (0.1 to 1%). Other DNA sequences in the sample encode the same CDR3. The chain carries TRDV1 and TRDJ1; D unclear. V was clipped by 2 bases and J by 0 bases, with 22 bases between them. This CDR3 has 19 residues. Germline V lookup: CDR1 TSWWSYY, CDR2 QGS. In DNA, the CDR3 is TGTGCTCTTGGGGAAAATGGGAGGTTACGACGGCCGGACACCGATAAACTCATCTTT. It is translated as CALGENGRLRRPDTDKLIF.

On this clone itself: The protein held in TCRdb is that of a much larger clone and does not match this DNA's translation at residue 13, likely because of a read error; the protein shown is translated from the DNA. The CDR3: CACDTLGDLTAQHFF. As DNA, the CDR3 is TGTGCCTGTGACACCTTGGGGGATTTGACAGCACAACACTTCTTT. This chain joins TRDV2 and TRDJ2; 8 bases are a match to TRDD3. CDR3 length equals 15 residues. Germline assignment: CDR1 GEAIGNYY and CDR2 EKD.

With respect to this clone: The protein TCRdb gives is from a much larger clone and does not agree with this DNA's translation at residue 5, likely a read error; the protein shown here comes from the DNA. The chain recombines TRDV2 with TRDJ2; no reliable D call. The germline V and J ends were trimmed by 3 bases and 1 base, with 8 bases remaining between them. Germline V gives CDR1 GEAIGNYY, CDR2 EKD. The CDR3 spans 14 residues. CDR3 in amino acids: CACDGGNLTAQLFF. As DNA, the CDR3 is TGTGCCTGTGACGGCGGAAATTTGACAGCACAACTCTTCTTT.

A word on this clone: A far larger clone is one nucleotide away, so this likely arose from a read error. In the same sample, other DNA sequences code for this CDR3. This chain links TRDV1 with TRDJ1, with TRDD3 as a possible D gene (6 bases). V lost 3 bases to trimming and J lost 0 bases, with 23 bases between them. This CDR3 is built from 19 residues. Germline V gene sequence: CDR1 TSWWSYY, CDR2 QGS. CDR3: CALGEPLRVRGRYTDKLIF. CDR3 bases: TGTGCTCTTGGGGAGCCCCTACGAGTAAGGGGGAGGTACACCGATAAACTCATCTTT.

As concerns this clone: The protein in TCRdb stems from a much larger clone and differs at residue 11 from this DNA's translation, likely a read error; here the protein is translated from the DNA. The chain recombines TRDV1 with TRDJ1, with D unresolved. Trimming took 1 base from V and 0 from J, leaving 24 bases between them. The germline V gene encodes CDR1 TSWWSYY and CDR2 QGS. This CDR3 is built from 20 residues. CDR3 nucleotide sequence: TGTGCTCTTGGGGAACGTCCCTGGAAGGGACCCCTCCCTTACACCGATAAACTCATCTTT. Residues: CALGERPWKGPLPYTDKLIF.

This clone was picked up a small number of times. The protein that TCRdb holds for this DNA derives from a much larger clone and differs from the translated DNA at residue 15, which likely indicates a read error; the protein shown here is translated from the DNA. The rearrangement uses TRDV2 and TRDJ3; 12 nucleotides align to TRDD3. Germline V gene sequence: CDR1 GEAIGNYY, CDR2 EKD. The CDR3 is made up of 20 amino acids. The CDR3 here is CACDTLPTGGYSWDARQMFF. Here the CDR3 DNA reads TGTGCCTGTGACACCCTACCTACTGGGGGATACTCCTGGGACGCCCGACAGATGTTTTTC.

To note about this clone: Within the sample, other DNA sequences also encode this same CDR3. The rearrangement links TRDV2 to TRDJ3; 13 bases are a match to TRDD3. The ends lost 2 bases at V and 0 bases at J; junction bases unmatched: 6. Germline V gives CDR1 GEAIGNYY, CDR2 EKD. The CDR3 spans 20 residues. In nucleotides, the CDR3 is TGTGCCTGTGACAGTACTGGGGGATACGCCAGCTCCTGGGACACCCGACAGATGTTTTTC. This gives the protein CACDSTGGYASSWDTRQMFF.

Comments on this clone: This DNA's translation and the protein TCRdb lists, from a much larger clone, do not match at residue 5, likely due to a read error; the protein shown is translated from the DNA. This sequence joins TRDV1 and TRDJ1; TRDD3 aligns across 8 bases. The germline V gene has CDR1 TSWWSYY and CDR2 QGS. The CDR3 loop spans 19 amino acids. With V trimmed by 4 bases and J by 7 bases, 23 bases remained unmatched. The CDR3 region has the DNA TGTGCTCTTGGGGGCCTAACCGACCTTCCCCGGGGGATAGAAGGTAAACTCATCTTT. Its translation is CALGGLTDLPRGIEGKLIF.

Details on this clone: A read error likely explains this, since a far larger clone differs by one base. Other DNA sequences from this sample encode an identical CDR3 as well. V gene TRDV1 combines with J gene TRDJ1; 10 bases are a match to TRDD3. J lost 2 bases, V lost 0 bases, and 15 bases had no gene match. This CDR3 is 20 amino acids long. Germline-derived CDR1 and CDR2 are TSWWSYY and QGS. Here the CDR3 DNA reads TGTGCTCTTGGGGAACTAGGATGTAACGGTCTGGGGGATAAGACCGATAAACTCATCTTT. Protein product: CALGELGCNGLGDKTDKLIF.

On this clone: This DNA's translation and the protein TCRdb lists, from a much larger clone, do not match at residue 10, likely due to a read error; the protein shown is translated from the DNA. V usage is TRDV2 and J usage is TRDJ3; 7 bases fit TRDD3. This CDR3 is 22 amino acids long. CDR1 and CDR2 from the germline V gene are GEAIGNYY and EKD. CDR3 amino acids: CACDTEWTGEYFSSWDTRQMFF. The CDR3 DNA sequence: TGTGCCTGTGACACCGAGTGGACTGGGGAATACTTCAGCTCCTGGGACACCCGACAAATGTTTTTC.

Points on this clone: The likely explanation is a read error, given a far larger clone one base away. Other DNA sequences in the sample encode the same CDR3. The rearrangement links TRDV1 to TRDJ1; 11 bases line up with TRDD3. This CDR3 is built from 21 residues. Germline V CDR1 and CDR2: TSWWSYY, QGS. The DNA for the CDR3 is TGTGCTCTTGGAGAACTCCCTCCTTCCCCTTTACTGGGGGATATGCCCGATAAACTCATCTTT. This codes for CALGELPPSPLLGDMPDKLIF.

As for this clone: The amino acid sequence in TCRdb belongs to a much larger clone and departs from this DNA's translation at residue 3, likely a sequencing read error; the sequence shown is translated from the DNA. V and J are TRDV2 and TRDJ3, with D perhaps TRDD3 (6 bases). This CDR3 is 15 amino acids long. Germline V gene lookup returns CDR1 GEAIGNYY and CDR2 EKD. The CDR3 here is CAYDTGYWDTRQMFF. CDR3 DNA sequence: TGTGCCTATGACACGGGATACTGGGACACCCGACAGATGTTTTTC.

This clone was picked up a small number of times. It is likely a read error: a sequence one base away is far more abundant. This specimen includes other DNA sequences encoding the same CDR3. This chain uses TRDV1 with TRDJ1; TRDD3 matches 9 bases. CDR1 is TSWWSYY, CDR2 QGS, per germline. The CDR3 has 21 residues. J lost 0 bases, V lost 6 bases, and 23 bases had no gene match. This CDR3 reads CALGPRGPKQGIRPDTDKLIF. In DNA form, the CDR3 reads TGTGCTCTTGGACCGAGAGGTCCTAAACAGGGGATACGCCCGGACACCGATAAACTCATCTTT.